This is a list of T cell receptor beta chains from one sample in a study of graft-versus-host responses after intestinal transplantation. The assay was immunoSEQ multiplex PCR, and TCRdb's table has in-frame clones only and misses some. This table has 90,000 to 95,000 clones, roughly 90% appearing once. Their antigen targets remain unknown. The input for sequencing was unstimulated CD8+ T cells sorted from spleen or lymph node cells, taken before intestinal transplant. The origin of the receptors is a human donor who received an intestinal transplant. Both conserved end residues are part of each CDR3. Each record gives: V gene, clone size, D gene, J gene, CDR3 protein, CDR3 DNA. D genes are given only for firm matches. The listing skips clone size in some rows; elsewhere it reads once, few, many or a size class.

V: TRBV9
size: -
D: -
J: TRBJ2-7
CDR3: CASSVDSAYEQYF
DNA: TGTGCCAGCAGCGTCGACAGCGCATACGAGCAGTACTTC

V: TRBV5-5
size: once
D: -
J: TRBJ2-7
CDR3: CASSSRGGTSYEQYF
DNA: TGTGCCAGCAGCTCAAGGGGGGGTACGTCCTACGAGCAGTACTTC

V: TRBV28
size: -
D: TRBD2
J: TRBJ2-7
CDR3: CASSPLAGEDYEQYF
DNA: TGTGCCAGCAGTCCCCTAGCGGGAGAGGACTACGAGCAGTACTTC

V: TRBV27
size: -
D: TRBD2
J: TRBJ2-3
CDR3: CASSFGLAIDTQYF
DNA: TGTGCCAGCAGTTTTGGACTAGCGATAGATACGCAGTATTTT

V: TRBV11-3
size: -
D: -
J: TRBJ1-1
CDR3: CASSLHGVNTEAFF
DNA: TGTGCCAGCAGCCTCCACGGGGTGAACACTGAAGCTTTCTTT

V: TRBV7-9
size: -
D: -
J: TRBJ2-1
CDR3: CASSPWKGVAENEQFF
DNA: TGTGCCAGCAGCCCTTGGAAAGGGGTAGCCGAGAATGAGCAGTTCTTC

V: TRBV11-2
size: -
D: TRBD2
J: TRBJ2-1
CDR3: CASKPLAGGDNEQFF
DNA: TGTGCCAGCAAGCCCCTAGCGGGGGGGGACAATGAGCAGTTCTTC

V: TRBV19
size: once
D: -
J: TRBJ1-1
CDR3: CASSIWTAANTEAFF
DNA: TGTGCCAGTAGTATATGGACAGCGGCGAACACTGAAGCTTTCTTT

V: TRBV4-1
size: once
D: TRBD2
J: TRBJ2-2
CDR3: CASSQVGGGFGNTGELFF
DNA: TGCGCCAGCAGCCAAGTCGGGGGGGGCTTTGGGAACACCGGGGAGCTGTTTTTT

V: TRBV4-3
size: -
D: TRBD1
J: TRBJ2-7
CDR3: CASSQERTGHYEQYF
DNA: TGCGCCAGCAGCCAAGAAAGGACAGGGCACTACGAGCAGTACTTC

V: TRBV5-1
size: -
D: -
J: TRBJ2-1
CDR3: CASSGRDLTEQFF
DNA: TGCGCCAGCAGCGGCCGAGACTTGACTGAGCAGTTCTTC

V: TRBV10-3
size: -
D: TRBD1
J: TRBJ2-2
CDR3: CAISESGTANTGELFF
DNA: TGTGCCATCAGTGAGTCGGGGACAGCTAACACCGGGGAGCTGTTTTTT

V: TRBV7-2
size: -
D: TRBD2
J: TRBJ2-3
CDR3: CASSLSASGGKGTDTQYF
DNA: TGTGCCAGCAGCTTATCGGCTAGCGGGGGGAAAGGCACAGATACGCAGTATTTT

V: TRBV5-4
size: -
D: -
J: TRBJ2-1
CDR3: CASSLVAGENEQFF
DNA: TGTGCCAGCAGCTTGGTGGCAGGGGAAAATGAGCAGTTCTTC

V: TRBV7-9
size: -
D: -
J: TRBJ1-1
CDR3: CASSHAKWTEAFF
DNA: TGTGCCAGCAGCCACGCTAAGTGGACTGAAGCTTTCTTT

V: TRBV30
size: few
D: -
J: TRBJ1-1
CDR3: CAFGDSGNTEAFF
DNA: TGTGCCTTCGGGGACTCCGGGAACACTGAAGCTTTCTTT

V: TRBV4-1
size: -
D: -
J: TRBJ1-2
CDR3: CASSQVQGKDSGYTF
DNA: TGCGCCAGCAGCCAAGTTCAGGGGAAGGATTCTGGCTACACCTTC

V: TRBV5-6
size: few
D: -
J: TRBJ2-7
CDR3: CASSPGSGYEQYF
DNA: TGTGCCAGCTCCCCGGGTTCGGGCTACGAGCAGTACTTC

V: TRBV27
size: -
D: TRBD1
J: TRBJ1-5
CDR3: CASSPYRGNQPQHF
DNA: TGTGCCAGCAGCCCCTACAGGGGAAATCAGCCCCAGCATTTT

V: TRBV2
size: -
D: -
J: TRBJ2-1
CDR3: CASTPSIGEPSSSYNEQFF
DNA: TGTGCCAGCACCCCCTCAATAGGGGAACCTTCGAGCTCCTACAATGAGCAGTTCTTC

V: TRBV13
size: few
D: -
J: TRBJ2-1
CDR3: CASSTGSYNEQFF
DNA: TGTGCCAGCAGCACCGGCTCCTACAATGAGCAGTTCTTC

V: TRBV30
size: -
D: TRBD2
J: TRBJ2-3
CDR3: CAWSVRGLAGPNTQYF
DNA: TGTGCCTGGAGTGTAAGAGGACTAGCGGGGCCAAATACGCAGTATTTT

V: TRBV7-9
size: -
D: -
J: TRBJ1-3
CDR3: CASSISQIYSGNTIYF
DNA: TGTGCCAGCAGCATATCACAGATCTACTCTGGAAACACCATATATTTT

V: TRBV9
size: -
D: TRBD2
J: TRBJ2-1
CDR3: CASSVGIAGGLDEQFF
DNA: TGTGCCAGCAGCGTAGGCATCGCGGGGGGGCTCGATGAGCAGTTCTTC

V: TRBV28
size: -
D: -
J: TRBJ2-3
CDR3: CASSLTGFEIDTQYF
DNA: TGTGCCAGCAGCCTGACAGGATTTGAAATAGATACGCAGTATTTT

V: TRBV6-1
size: -
D: TRBD1
J: TRBJ2-7
CDR3: CASFGQGAYEQYF
DNA: TGTGCCAGTTTTGGACAGGGGGCTTACGAGCAGTACTTC

V: TRBV4-1
size: -
D: TRBD1
J: TRBJ2-1
CDR3: CASSYRDRGPNEQFF
DNA: TGCGCCAGCTCTTACCGGGACAGGGGTCCGAATGAGCAGTTCTTC

V: TRBV30
size: -
D: -
J: TRBJ2-2
CDR3: CAWTIPGTGELFF
DNA: TGTGCCTGGACCATCCCGGGGACCGGGGAGCTGTTTTTT

V: TRBV6-5
size: -
D: TRBD1
J: TRBJ2-7
CDR3: CASSPQTGWVNEQYF
DNA: TGTGCCAGCAGTCCACAGACAGGGTGGGTGAACGAGCAGTACTTC

V: TRBV28
size: -
D: TRBD2
J: TRBJ2-2
CDR3: CASSFSPPGLAGVVAGELFF
DNA: TGTGCCAGCAGTTTCTCCCCCCCGGGACTAGCGGGAGTGGTCGCCGGGGAGCTGTTTTTT

V: TRBV7-9
size: -
D: -
J: TRBJ2-7
CDR3: CASRREGEQYF
DNA: TGTGCCAGCAGGAGAGAGGGAGAGCAGTACTTC

V: TRBV4-1
size: -
D: -
J: TRBJ1-1
CDR3: CASSQDRSGTEAFF
DNA: TGCGCCAGCAGCCAAGATCGGTCGGGCACTGAAGCTTTCTTT

V: TRBV27
size: -
D: -
J: TRBJ2-7
CDR3: CASSLSGAGSYEQYF
DNA: TGTGCCAGCAGTTTATCAGGGGCCGGCTCCTACGAGCAGTACTTC

V: TRBV28
size: -
D: -
J: TRBJ2-7
CDR3: CASSLEGLNSYEQYF
DNA: TGTGCCAGCAGCCTCGAGGGACTCAACTCCTACGAGCAGTACTTC

V: TRBV5-8
size: -
D: TRBD1
J: TRBJ1-1
CDR3: CASSWTGVTEAFF
DNA: TGTGCCAGCAGCTGGACAGGGGTCACTGAAGCTTTCTTT

V: TRBV5-1
size: -
D: -
J: TRBJ2-1
CDR3: CASSLNGYNEQFF
DNA: TGCGCCAGCAGCTTGAACGGGTACAATGAGCAGTTCTTC

V: TRBV6-1
size: -
D: -
J: TRBJ2-7
CDR3: CASSKGRGSAYF
DNA: TGTGCCAGCAGTAAGGGGCGAGGCTCAGCGTACTTC

V: TRBV28
size: -
D: -
J: TRBJ2-2
CDR3: CASSSGTQTGELFF
DNA: TGTGCCAGCAGTTCCGGGACACAGACCGGGGAGCTGTTTTTT

V: TRBV7-9
size: -
D: TRBD1
J: TRBJ2-7
CDR3: CASSPTGAYEQYF
DNA: TGTGCCAGCAGCCCGACAGGGGCCTACGAGCAGTACTTC

V: TRBV7-6
size: -
D: TRBD1
J: TRBJ2-4
CDR3: CASGQGAFQYF
DNA: TGTGCCAGCGGACAGGGGGCCTTTCAGTACTTC

V: TRBV28
size: -
D: -
J: TRBJ1-4
CDR3: CASSLAGDATNEKLFF
DNA: TGTGCCAGCAGTTTAGCAGGGGACGCAACTAATGAAAAACTGTTTTTT

V: TRBV6-5
size: -
D: -
J: TRBJ2-3
CDR3: CASSYRRPTDTQYF
DNA: TGTGCCAGCAGTTATCGCAGGCCCACAGATACGCAGTATTTT

V: TRBV9
size: -
D: -
J: TRBJ2-1
CDR3: CASSVLDGETYNEQFF
DNA: TGTGCCAGCAGCGTACTTGACGGGGAAACCTACAATGAGCAGTTCTTC

V: TRBV6-5
size: -
D: -
J: TRBJ2-7
CDR3: CASSEDSEVYEQYF
DNA: TGTGCCAGCAGTGAGGACAGCGAGGTCTACGAGCAGTACTTC